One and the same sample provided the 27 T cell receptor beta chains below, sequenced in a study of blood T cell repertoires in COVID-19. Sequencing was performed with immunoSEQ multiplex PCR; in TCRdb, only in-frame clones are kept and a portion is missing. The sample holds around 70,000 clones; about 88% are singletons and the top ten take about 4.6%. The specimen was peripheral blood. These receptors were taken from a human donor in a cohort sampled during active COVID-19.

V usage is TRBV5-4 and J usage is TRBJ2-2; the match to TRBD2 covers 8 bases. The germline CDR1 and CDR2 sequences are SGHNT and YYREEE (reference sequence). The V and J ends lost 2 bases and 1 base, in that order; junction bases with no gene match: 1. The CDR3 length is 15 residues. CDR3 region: CASSLSGGNTGELFF. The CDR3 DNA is TGTGCCAGCAGCTTAAGCGGGGGGAACACCGGGGAGCTGTTTTTT.

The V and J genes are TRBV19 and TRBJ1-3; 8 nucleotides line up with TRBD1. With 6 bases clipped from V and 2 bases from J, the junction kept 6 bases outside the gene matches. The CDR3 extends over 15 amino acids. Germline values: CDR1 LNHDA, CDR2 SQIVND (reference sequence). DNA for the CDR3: TGTGCCAGTAGCCGGACAGGGAGCACTGGAAACACCATATATTTT. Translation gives CASSRTGSTGNTIYF.

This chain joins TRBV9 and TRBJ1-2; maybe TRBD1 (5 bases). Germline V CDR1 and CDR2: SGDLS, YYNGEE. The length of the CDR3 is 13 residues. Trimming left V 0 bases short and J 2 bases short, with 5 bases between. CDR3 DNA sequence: TGTGCCAGCAGCGTAGGACAGAACTATGGCTACACCTTC. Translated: CASSVGQNYGYTF.

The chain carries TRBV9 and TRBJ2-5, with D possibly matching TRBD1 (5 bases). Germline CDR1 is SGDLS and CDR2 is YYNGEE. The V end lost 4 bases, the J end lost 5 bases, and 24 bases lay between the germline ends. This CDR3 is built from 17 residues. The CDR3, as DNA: TGTGCCAGCAGCCCAAGACTCACATGGGGCGCTAGGGAGACCCAGTACTTC. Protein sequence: CASSPRLTWGARETQYF.

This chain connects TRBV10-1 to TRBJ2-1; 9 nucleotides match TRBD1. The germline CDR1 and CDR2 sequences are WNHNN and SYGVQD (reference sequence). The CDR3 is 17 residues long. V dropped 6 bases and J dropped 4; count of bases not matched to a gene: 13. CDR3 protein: CASSATPGTGPYNEQFF. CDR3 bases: TGCGCCAGCAGCGCCACCCCCGGGACAGGGCCGTACAATGAGCAGTTCTTC.

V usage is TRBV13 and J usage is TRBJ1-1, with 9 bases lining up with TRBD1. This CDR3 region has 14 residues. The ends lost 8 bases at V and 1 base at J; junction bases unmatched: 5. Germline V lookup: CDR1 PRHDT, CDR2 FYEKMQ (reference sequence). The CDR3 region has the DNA TGTGCCAGCCGGGACAGGGAAGGGAACACTGAAGCTTTCTTT. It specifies CASRDREGNTEAFF.

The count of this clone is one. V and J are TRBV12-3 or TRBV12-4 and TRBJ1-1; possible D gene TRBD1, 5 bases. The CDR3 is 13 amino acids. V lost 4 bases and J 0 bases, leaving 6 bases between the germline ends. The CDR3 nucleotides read TGTGCCAGCAGTTCGACAGTGAACACTGAAGCTTTCTTT. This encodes CASSSTVNTEAFF.

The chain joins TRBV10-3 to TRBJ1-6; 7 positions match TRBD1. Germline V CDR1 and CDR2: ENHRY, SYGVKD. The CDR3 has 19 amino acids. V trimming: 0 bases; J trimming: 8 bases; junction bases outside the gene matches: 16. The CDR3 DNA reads TGTGCCATCAGTGAGTCGATTGTATCAGGGGGGCATAACTATTCACCCCTCCACTTT. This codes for CAISESIVSGGHNYSPLHF.

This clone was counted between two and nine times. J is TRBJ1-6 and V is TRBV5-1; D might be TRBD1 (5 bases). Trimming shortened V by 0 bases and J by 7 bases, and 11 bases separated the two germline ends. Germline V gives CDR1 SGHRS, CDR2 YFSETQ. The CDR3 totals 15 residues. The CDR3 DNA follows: TGCGCCAGCAGCTTGGCTCAGGAGGGGAATTCACCCCTCCACTTT. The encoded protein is CASSLAQEGNSPLHF.

In DNA, the CDR3 is TGTGCCAGCAGCCAAGATACAGCGGGGTTGGACAATGAGCAGTTCTTC. Its translation is CASSQDTAGLDNEQFF. The gene calls are TRBV3-1 (or the pseudogene TRBV3-2) and TRBJ2-1, with TRBD2 identical over 7 bases. Trimming at V came to 0 bases and at J to 5 bases, leaving 7 bases not matched to a gene. CDR1 and CDR2 from the germline V gene are LGHDT and YNNKEL (reference sequence). CDR3 size: 16 residues.

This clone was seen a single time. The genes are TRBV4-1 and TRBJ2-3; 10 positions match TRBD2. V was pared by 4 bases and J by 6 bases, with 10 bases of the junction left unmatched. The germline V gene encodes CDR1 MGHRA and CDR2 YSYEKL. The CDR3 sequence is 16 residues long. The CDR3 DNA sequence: TGCGCCAGCAGCCGAGTAACAGCGGGAGGGAGTGATACGCAGTATTTT. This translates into CASSRVTAGGSDTQYF.

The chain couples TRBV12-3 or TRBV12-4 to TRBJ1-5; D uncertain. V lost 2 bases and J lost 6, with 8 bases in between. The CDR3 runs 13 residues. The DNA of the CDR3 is TGTGCCAGCAGTTTACAGGAAACTCAGCCCCAGCATTTT. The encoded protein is CASSLQETQPQHF.

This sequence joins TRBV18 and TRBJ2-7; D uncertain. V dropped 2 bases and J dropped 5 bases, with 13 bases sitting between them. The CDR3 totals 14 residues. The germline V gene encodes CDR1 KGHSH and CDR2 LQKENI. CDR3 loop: CASSPAFSGDEQYF. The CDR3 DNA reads TGTGCCAGCTCACCAGCATTTTCCGGAGACGAGCAGTACTTC.

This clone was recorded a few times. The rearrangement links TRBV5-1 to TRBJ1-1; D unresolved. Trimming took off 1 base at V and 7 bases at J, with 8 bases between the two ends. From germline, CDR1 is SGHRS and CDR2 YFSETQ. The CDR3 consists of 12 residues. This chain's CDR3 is CASSLNRDEAFF. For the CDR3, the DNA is TGCGCCAGCAGCTTGAATCGGGATGAAGCTTTCTTT.

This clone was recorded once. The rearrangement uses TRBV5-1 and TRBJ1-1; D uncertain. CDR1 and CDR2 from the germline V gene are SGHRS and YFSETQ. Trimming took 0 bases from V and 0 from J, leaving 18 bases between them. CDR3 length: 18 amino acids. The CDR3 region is CASSLGTGGVRMNTEAFF. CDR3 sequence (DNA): TGCGCCAGCAGCTTGGGGACCGGCGGGGTTAGAATGAACACTGAAGCTTTCTTT. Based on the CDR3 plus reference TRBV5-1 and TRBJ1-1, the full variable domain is KAGVTQTPRYLIKTRGQQVTLSCSPISGHRSVSWYQQTPGQGLQFLFEYFSETQRNKGNFPGRFSGRQFSNSRSEMNVSTLELGDSALYLCASSLGTGGVRMNTEAFFGQGTRLTVV.

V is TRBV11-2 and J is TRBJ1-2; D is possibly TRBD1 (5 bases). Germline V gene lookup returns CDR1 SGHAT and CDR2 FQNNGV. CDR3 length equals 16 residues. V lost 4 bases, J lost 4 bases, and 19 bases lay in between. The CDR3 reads CASSSMRTGPGYGYTF. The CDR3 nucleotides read TGTGCCAGCAGCTCCATGCGTACAGGTCCGGGCTATGGCTACACCTTC. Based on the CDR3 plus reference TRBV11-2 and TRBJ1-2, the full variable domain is EAGVAQSPRYKIIEKRQSVAFWCNPISGHATLYWYQQILGQGPKLLIQFQNNGVVDDSQLPKDRFSAERLKGVDSTLKIQPAKLEDSAVYLCASSSMRTGPGYGYTFGSGTRLTVV.

DNA of the CDR3: TGCGCCAGCAGCTATGGGACAGGGATTGTGGATGAGCAGTTCTTC. Translation gives CASSYGTGIVDEQFF. V is TRBV5-1 and J is TRBJ2-1; 9 bases agree with TRBD1. The CDR3 has 15 residues. After removal of 3 bases from V and 8 bases from J, the junction contained 9 bases not matched to a gene. Per germline, CDR1 SGHRS and CDR2 YFSETQ.

The CDR3, as DNA: TGTGCTAGTGGTGGTAGCGGGAGGGCCGTTAATGAGCAGTTCTTC. It yields the protein CASGGSGRAVNEQFF. The gene calls are TRBV12-5 and TRBJ2-1; 11 bases match TRBD2. The V segment lost 5 bases and the J segment 7 bases; nucleotides outside the gene matches: 7. The germline V gene encodes CDR1 LGHNT and CDR2 FRNRAP. CDR3 length equals 15 residues.

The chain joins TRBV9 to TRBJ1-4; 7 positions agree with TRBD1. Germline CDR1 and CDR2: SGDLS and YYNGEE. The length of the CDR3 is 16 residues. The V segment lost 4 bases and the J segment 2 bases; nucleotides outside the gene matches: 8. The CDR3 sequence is CASSMTGLATNEKLFF. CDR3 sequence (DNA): TGTGCCAGCAGCATGACAGGGTTAGCGACTAATGAAAAACTGTTTTTT.

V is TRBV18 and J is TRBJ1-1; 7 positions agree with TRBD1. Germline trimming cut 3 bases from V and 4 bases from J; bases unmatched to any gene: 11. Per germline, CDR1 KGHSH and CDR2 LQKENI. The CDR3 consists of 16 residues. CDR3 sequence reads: CASSPAIRQGGTEAFF. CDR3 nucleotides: TGTGCCAGCTCACCCGCTATCCGACAGGGTGGCACTGAAGCTTTCTTT.

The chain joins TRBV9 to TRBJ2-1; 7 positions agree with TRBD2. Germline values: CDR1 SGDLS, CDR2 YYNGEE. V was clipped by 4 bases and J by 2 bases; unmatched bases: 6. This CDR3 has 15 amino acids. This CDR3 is CASSYSGNPYNEQFF. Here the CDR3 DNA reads TGTGCCAGCAGCTACAGCGGGAATCCCTACAATGAGCAGTTCTTC.

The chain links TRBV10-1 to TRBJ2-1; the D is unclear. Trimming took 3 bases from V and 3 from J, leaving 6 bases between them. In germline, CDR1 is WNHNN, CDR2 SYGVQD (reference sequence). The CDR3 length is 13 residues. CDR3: CASSDSYYNEQFF. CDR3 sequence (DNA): TGCGCCAGCAGTGACAGTTACTACAATGAGCAGTTCTTC.

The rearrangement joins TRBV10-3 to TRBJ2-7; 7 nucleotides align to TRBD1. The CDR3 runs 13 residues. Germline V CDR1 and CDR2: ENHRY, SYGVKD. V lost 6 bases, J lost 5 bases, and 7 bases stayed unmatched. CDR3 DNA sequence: TGTGCCATCAGACCCGGACAGGATGACGAGCAGTACTTC. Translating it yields CAIRPGQDDEQYF.

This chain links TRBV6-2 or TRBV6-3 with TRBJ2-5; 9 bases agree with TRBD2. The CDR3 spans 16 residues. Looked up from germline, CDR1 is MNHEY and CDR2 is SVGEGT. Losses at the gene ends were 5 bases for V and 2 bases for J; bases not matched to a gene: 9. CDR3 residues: CASSPTSGFTQETQYF. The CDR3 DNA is TGTGCCAGCAGTCCCACTAGCGGGTTTACTCAAGAGACCCAGTACTTC.

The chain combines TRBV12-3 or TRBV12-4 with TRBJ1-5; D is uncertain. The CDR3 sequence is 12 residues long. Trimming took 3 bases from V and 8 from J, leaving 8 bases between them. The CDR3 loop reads CASSFISKPQHF. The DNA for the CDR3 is TGTGCCAGCAGTTTTATTAGTAAGCCCCAGCATTTT.

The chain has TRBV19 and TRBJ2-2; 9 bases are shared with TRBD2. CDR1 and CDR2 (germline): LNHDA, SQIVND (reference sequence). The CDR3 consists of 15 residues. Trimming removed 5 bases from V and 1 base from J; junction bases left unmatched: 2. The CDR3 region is CASSRLAVNTGELFF. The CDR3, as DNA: TGTGCCAGTAGTCGACTAGCGGTGAACACCGGGGAGCTGTTTTTT.

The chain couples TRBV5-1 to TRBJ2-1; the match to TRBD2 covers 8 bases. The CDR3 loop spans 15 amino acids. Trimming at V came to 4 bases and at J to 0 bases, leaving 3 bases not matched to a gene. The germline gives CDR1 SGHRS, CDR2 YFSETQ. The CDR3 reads CASSGGLGSYNEQFF. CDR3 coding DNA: TGCGCCAGCAGCGGGGGACTAGGCTCCTACAATGAGCAGTTCTTC.